The 21 T cell receptor beta chains below all came from one sample that was sequenced in a study of blood T cell repertoires in COVID-19. TCRdb keeps only in-frame clones here, not all; method: immunoSEQ multiplex PCR. Among approximately 280,000 clones, around 90% were seen once, and the ten largest hold under 2.5%. Sequencing was carried out using peripheral blood. All receptors come from a man between 50 and 59 years old with acute or convalescent COVID-19.

The chain carries TRBV5-1 and TRBJ2-5; D remains unclear. V lost 3 bases, J lost 4 bases, and 10 bases lay in between. The germline gives CDR1 SGHRS, CDR2 YFSETQ. This CDR3 region has 13 residues. CDR3 DNA sequence: TGCGCCAGCAGCTCCATAGCCGGAGAGACCCAGTACTTC. Translation: CASSSIAGETQYF.

The chain employs TRBV30 and TRBJ2-2, with D maybe TRBD2 (6 bases). Germline V lookup: CDR1 GTSNPN, CDR2 SVGIG (reference sequence). V lost 2 bases to trimming and J lost 5 bases, with 18 bases between them. The CDR3 has 16 residues. CDR3 amino acids: CAWSRRRAGGTGELFF. DNA for the CDR3: TGTGCCTGGAGTCGTAGGAGGGCAGGCGGGACCGGGGAGCTGTTTTTT.

This chain links TRBV19 with TRBJ2-3, with 11 positions matching TRBD2. The trim removed 7 bases at V and 8 bases at J, leaving 17 bases unmatched. This CDR3 is built from 17 residues. Germline lookup yields CDR1 LNHDA and CDR2 SQIVND (reference sequence). CDR3 bases: TGTGCCAGTACCGAGGACCCTCTAGCGGGGGGTAGGCGTACGCAGTATTTT. Its translation is CASTEDPLAGGRRTQYF.

The chain employs TRBV5-5 and TRBJ2-5; 10 bases fit TRBD2. This CDR3 is 14 amino acids long. Per germline, CDR1 SGHKS and CDR2 YYEKEE (reference sequence). Trimming took 2 bases from V and 5 from J; bases not matched to a gene: 3. CDR3 sequence (DNA): TGTGCCAGCAGCTTTCTAGCGGGGGACGAGACCCAGTACTTC. Translated: CASSFLAGDETQYF.

This chain uses TRBV24-1 with TRBJ2-5; D perhaps matches TRBD2 (5 bases). The V gene's germline CDR1 is KGHDR and CDR2 SFDVKD. The CDR3 extends over 13 amino acids. Trimming pared 3 bases from V and 5 bases from J, leaving 9 bases between. CDR3 sequence reads: CATSDRGGETQYF. The CDR3 DNA is TGTGCCACCAGTGATCGAGGCGGGGAGACCCAGTACTTC.

This sequence joins TRBV4-1 and TRBJ2-1, with 16 nucleotides matching TRBD2. Trimming at V came to 4 bases and at J to 7 bases, leaving 10 bases not matched to a gene. CDR1 is MGHRA, CDR2 YSYEKL, per germline. There are 18 residues in the CDR3. The CDR3 here is CASSPSGTSGGARNEQFF. Here the CDR3 DNA reads TGCGCCAGCAGCCCGTCCGGGACTAGCGGGGGGGCCAGGAATGAGCAGTTCTTC.

The chain is built from TRBV19 and TRBJ1-1, with D perhaps matching TRBD1 (5 bases). Trimming left V 0 bases short and J 0 bases short, with 11 bases between. This CDR3 has 16 residues. Germline V gene sequence: CDR1 LNHDA, CDR2 SQIVND (reference sequence). The CDR3: CASSIDQGTLNTEAFF. CDR3 coding DNA: TGTGCCAGTAGTATAGATCAAGGGACTCTGAACACTGAAGCTTTCTTT.

The CDR3 is CASSLPGTGGRAFF. The CDR3 region has the DNA TGTGCCAGCAGTCTTCCGGGGACAGGGGGCAGGGCTTTCTTT. This chain joins TRBV6-5 and TRBJ1-1, with 12 bases that match TRBD1. Germline CDR1 MNHEY, CDR2 SVGAGI. This CDR3 contains 14 residues. The trim removed 5 bases at V and 11 bases at J, leaving 9 bases unmatched.

The chain links TRBV5-1 to TRBJ2-1, with 7 bases fitting TRBD1. CDR1 is SGHRS, CDR2 YFSETQ, per germline. V lost 6 bases to trimming and J lost 0 bases; unmatched junction nucleotides: 6. The CDR3 length is 15 residues. The CDR3 region has the DNA TGCGCCAGCACCTTCCGGGACAGCTCCTACAATGAGCAGTTCTTC. As protein: CASTFRDSSYNEQFF.

This clone was detected once. The chain combines TRBV19 with TRBJ1-5, with D unresolved. CDR3 size: 13 residues. In germline, CDR1 is LNHDA, CDR2 SQIVND (reference sequence). V shed 5 bases and J shed 2 bases, with 7 bases lying between them. The CDR3 DNA is TGTGCCAGTAGTCCCCGGGGCAATCAGCCCCAGCATTTT. Translation: CASSPRGNQPQHF.

The chain couples TRBV2 to TRBJ2-7; 7 positions match TRBD2. CDR1 SNHLY and CDR2 FYNNEI come from the germline V gene. The ends lost 1 base at V and 4 bases at J; junction bases unmatched: 7. This CDR3 has 15 amino acids. CDR3 sequence (DNA): TGTGCCAGCAGTGAAGGGTCGGTGGGGGGGTACGAGCAGTACTTC. It codes for CASSEGSVGGYEQYF.

This clone was picked up a small number of times. J is TRBJ2-2 and V is TRBV5-1, with TRBD2 matching over 8 bases. CDR3 length: 17 amino acids. V shed 4 bases, J shed 5 bases, and the junction held 13 bases outside the gene matches. Germline V CDR1 and CDR2: SGHRS, YFSETQ. CDR3 loop: CASSHHRGGLMTGELFF. CDR3 DNA: TGCGCCAGCAGCCACCACCGCGGGGGGCTGATGACCGGGGAGCTGTTTTTT.

The V call is TRBV5-5, the J call TRBJ1-6; 9 bases map to TRBD1. J gave up 2 bases and V 3 bases, and 3 bases lay outside the gene matches. This CDR3 comprises 16 residues. Germline V lookup: CDR1 SGHKS, CDR2 YYEKEE (reference sequence). CDR3 in amino acids: CASSWTGETYNSPLHF. The CDR3, as DNA: TGTGCCAGCAGCTGGACAGGGGAAACCTATAATTCACCCCTCCACTTT.

CDR3 coding DNA: TGTGCCAGTAGCAGGGACAGGGAGGACGAGCAGTACTTC. Translating gives CASSRDREDEQYF. The rearrangement uses TRBV19 and TRBJ2-7, with 9 bases identical to TRBD1. The CDR3 extends over 13 amino acids. With 6 bases clipped from V and 5 bases from J, the junction kept 5 bases outside the gene matches. CDR1 is LNHDA and CDR2 is SQIVND in the germline V gene (reference sequence). The full variable domain, completed using reference TRBV19 and TRBJ2-7, is DGGITQSPKYLFRKEGQNVTLSCEQNLNHDAMYWYRQDPGQGLRLIYYSQIVNDFQKGDIAEGYSVSREKKESFPLTVTSAQKNPTAFYLCASSRDREDEQYFGPGTRLTVT.

J is TRBJ1-5 and V is TRBV19, with D unresolved. Germline V gene sequence: CDR1 LNHDA, CDR2 SQIVND (reference sequence). Trimming took 3 bases from V and 10 from J, leaving 13 bases between them. This CDR3 is 13 amino acids long. In nucleotides, the CDR3 is TGTGCCAGTAGTATTAGCGAGATCAGCCCCCAGCATTTT. Translation gives CASSISEISPQHF.

The V call is TRBV9, the J call TRBJ2-1, with 8 nucleotides matching TRBD2. Trimming took 3 bases from V and 4 from J; bases not matched to a gene: 9. Germline V gene data show CDR1 as SGDLS and CDR2 as YYNGEE. The CDR3 totals 16 residues. The CDR3 loop is CASSEAGAITYNEQFF. In DNA form, the CDR3 reads TGTGCCAGCAGCGAAGCGGGGGCGATTACTTACAATGAGCAGTTCTTC.

This clone was observed a few times. Its ends do not fully match the called genes, so a read error is possible. The chain carries TRBV5-6 and TRBJ1-5, with D possibly being TRBD1 (5 bases). CDR3 length equals 14 residues. The V gene's germline CDR1 is SGHDT and CDR2 YYEEEE. The DNA for the CDR3 is TGTGCCAGCAGCCCACCAGGGACTGATCAACCCCAGCATTTT. Translating gives CASSPPGTDQPQHF.

V and J are TRBV30 and TRBJ2-7; D is unclear. The V gene's germline CDR1 is GTSNPN and CDR2 SVGIG (reference sequence). Trimming cost V 5 bases and J 2 bases, with 19 bases left between them. The length of the CDR3 is 15 residues. The CDR3 spells CAWSSGQASAYEQYF. CDR3 nucleotides: TGTGCCTGGTCTTCCGGTCAGGCCTCCGCCTACGAGCAGTACTTC.

The rearrangement joins TRBV29-1 to TRBJ1-1; 7 bases align to TRBD1. The germline CDR1 and CDR2 sequences are SQVTM and ANQGSEA. CDR3 length equals 14 residues. Germline trimming cut 7 bases from V and 0 bases from J; bases unmatched to any gene: 8. The CDR3 DNA is TGCAGCGCGGGGACAGCCAGTATGAACACTGAAGCTTTCTTT. Protein product: CSAGTASMNTEAFF.

The chain carries TRBV7-2 and TRBJ1-1; no firm D call. Trimming stripped 0 bases from V and 2 bases from J, with 4 bases between. The CDR3 totals 13 residues. Germline lookup yields CDR1 SGHTA and CDR2 FQGNSA. The CDR3 region has the DNA TGTGCCAGCAGCTTAGCGACTAACACTGAAGCTTTCTTT. It codes for CASSLATNTEAFF. The full variable domain, its missing parts supplied by reference TRBV7-2 and TRBJ1-1, is GAGVSQSPSNKVTEKGKDVELRCDPISGHTALYWYRQSLGQGLEFLIYFQGNSAPDKSGLPSDRFSAERTGGSVSTLTIQRTQQEDSAVYLCASSLATNTEAFFGQGTRLTVV.

This clone was recorded only once. V usage is TRBV4-1 and J usage is TRBJ1-2, with D uncertain. V was cut by 1 base and J by 2 bases, with 14 bases left in between. Germline V gene data show CDR1 as MGHRA and CDR2 as YSYEKL. The CDR3 is made up of 16 amino acids. The CDR3 protein is CASSQALRGMNYGYTF. In nucleotides, the CDR3 is TGCGCCAGCAGCCAAGCCCTGCGCGGGATGAACTATGGCTACACCTTC.